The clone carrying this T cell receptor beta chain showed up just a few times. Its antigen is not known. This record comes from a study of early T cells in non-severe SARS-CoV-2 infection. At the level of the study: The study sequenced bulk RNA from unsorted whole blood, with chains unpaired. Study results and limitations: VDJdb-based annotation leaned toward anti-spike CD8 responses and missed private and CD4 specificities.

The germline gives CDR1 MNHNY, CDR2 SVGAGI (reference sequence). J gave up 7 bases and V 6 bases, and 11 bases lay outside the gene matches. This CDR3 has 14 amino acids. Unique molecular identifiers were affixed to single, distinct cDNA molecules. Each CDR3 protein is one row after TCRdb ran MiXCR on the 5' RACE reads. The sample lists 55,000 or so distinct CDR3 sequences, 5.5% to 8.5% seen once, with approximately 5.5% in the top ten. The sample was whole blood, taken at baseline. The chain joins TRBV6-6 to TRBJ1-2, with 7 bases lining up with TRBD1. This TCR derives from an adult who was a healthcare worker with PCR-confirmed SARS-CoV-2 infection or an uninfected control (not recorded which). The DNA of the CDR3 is TGTGCCAGCAGACAAGACAGGGAGTACGCTGGCTACACCTTC. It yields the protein CASRQDREYAGYTF.